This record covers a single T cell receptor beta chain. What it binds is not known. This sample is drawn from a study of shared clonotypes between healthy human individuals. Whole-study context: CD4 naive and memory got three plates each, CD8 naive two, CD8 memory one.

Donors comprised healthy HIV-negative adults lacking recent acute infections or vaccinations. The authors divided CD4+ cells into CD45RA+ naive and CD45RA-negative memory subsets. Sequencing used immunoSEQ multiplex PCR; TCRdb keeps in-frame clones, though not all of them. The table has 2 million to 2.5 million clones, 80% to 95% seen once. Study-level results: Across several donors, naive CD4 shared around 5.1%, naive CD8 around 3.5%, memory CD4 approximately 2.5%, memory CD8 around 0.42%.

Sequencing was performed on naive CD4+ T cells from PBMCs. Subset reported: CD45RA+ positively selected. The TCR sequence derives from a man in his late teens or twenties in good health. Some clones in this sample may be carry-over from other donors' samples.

CDR3 sequence (DNA): TGTGCCAGCAGTATGGGACTAGCGGGGATTTACAATGAGCAGTTCTTC. Its protein product is CASSMGLAGIYNEQFF. The J gene is TRBJ2-1, the V gene TRBV2; 13 bases line up with TRBD2. The CDR3 totals 16 residues. CDR1 SNHLY and CDR2 FYNNEI come from the germline V gene. Unmatched junction bases numbered 5, after V lost 5 bases and J lost 4 bases.